The T cell receptor beta chain described here comes from a study of OX40 agonist ivuxolimab in advanced cancers. In the study overall: Anti-PD-1, anti-PD-L1 or anti-CTLA-4 therapy given earlier was allowed, and around 40% had some.

Regarding the study as a whole: CD4+ and CD8+ T cells in blood underwent clonal expansion by week 6 at 0.1 to 3.0 mg/kg.

Germline lookup yields CDR1 ENHRY and CDR2 SYGVKD. V dropped 7 bases and J dropped 5; count of bases not matched to a gene: 7. CDR3 size: 13 residues. As to this clone: Antigen specificity is unknown.

Sampling of blood occurred at baseline, cycle 4 day 1, and cycle 7 day 1. The protocol was immunoSEQ multiplex PCR, while the TCRdb copy is restricted to in-frame clones and leaves out a portion. The sample holds fewer than 25,000 clones; just under 75% are singletons and the top ten take around a sixth. The chain employs TRBV10-3 and TRBJ2-7; 8 nucleotides align to TRBD1. The specimen was CD4+ or CD8+ T cells sorted from blood, collected in a trial of the OX40 agonist ivuxolimab. This TCR came from an adult with an advanced solid tumor such as melanoma, head and neck, liver or kidney cancer. In DNA, the CDR3 is TGTGCCATCACTCCGGACAGGGCCAACGAGCAGTACTTC. Residues: CAITPDRANEQYF.